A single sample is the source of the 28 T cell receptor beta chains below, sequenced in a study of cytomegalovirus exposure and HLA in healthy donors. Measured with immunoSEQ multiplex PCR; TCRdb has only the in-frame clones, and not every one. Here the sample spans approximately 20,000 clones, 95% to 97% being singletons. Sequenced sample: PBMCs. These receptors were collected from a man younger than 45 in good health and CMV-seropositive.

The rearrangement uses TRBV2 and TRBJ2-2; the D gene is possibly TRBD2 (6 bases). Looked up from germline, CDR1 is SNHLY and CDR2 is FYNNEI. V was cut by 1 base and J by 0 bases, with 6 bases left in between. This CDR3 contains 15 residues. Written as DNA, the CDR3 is TGTGCCAGCAGTGAAGGGAGGGCGAACACCGGGGAGCTGTTTTTT. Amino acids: CASSEGRANTGELFF.

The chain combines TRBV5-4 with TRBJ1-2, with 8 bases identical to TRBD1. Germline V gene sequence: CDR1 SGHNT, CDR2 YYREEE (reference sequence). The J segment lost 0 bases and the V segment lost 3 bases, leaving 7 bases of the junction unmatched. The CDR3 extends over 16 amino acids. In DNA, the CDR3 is TGTGCCAGCAGCTCGCAAGACAGGGGATCTAACTATGGCTACACCTTC. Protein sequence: CASSSQDRGSNYGYTF.

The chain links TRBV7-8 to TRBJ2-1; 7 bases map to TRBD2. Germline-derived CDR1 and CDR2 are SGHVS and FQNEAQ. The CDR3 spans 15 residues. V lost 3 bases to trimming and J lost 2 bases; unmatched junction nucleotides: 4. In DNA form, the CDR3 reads TGTGCCAGCAGCTTCTCGGGACTAACCTACAATGAGCAGTTCTTC. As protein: CASSFSGLTYNEQFF.

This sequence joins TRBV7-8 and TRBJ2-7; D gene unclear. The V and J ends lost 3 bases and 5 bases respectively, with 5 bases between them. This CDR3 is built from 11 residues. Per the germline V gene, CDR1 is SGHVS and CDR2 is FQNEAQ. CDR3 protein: CASSFQDEQYF. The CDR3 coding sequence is TGTGCCAGCAGCTTCCAGGACGAGCAGTACTTC.

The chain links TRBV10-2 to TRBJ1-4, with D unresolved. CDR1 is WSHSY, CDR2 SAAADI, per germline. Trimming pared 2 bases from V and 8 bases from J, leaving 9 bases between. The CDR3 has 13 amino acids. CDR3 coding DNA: TGCGCCAGCAGTGAGGAGGGTTGGGAAAAACTGTTTTTT. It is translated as CASSEEGWEKLFF.

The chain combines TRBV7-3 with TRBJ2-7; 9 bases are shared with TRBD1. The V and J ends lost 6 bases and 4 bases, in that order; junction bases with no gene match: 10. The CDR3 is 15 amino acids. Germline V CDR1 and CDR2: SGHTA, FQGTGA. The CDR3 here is CASRLQQGAFYEQYF. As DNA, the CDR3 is TGTGCCAGCAGGTTACAACAGGGGGCGTTTTACGAGCAGTACTTC.

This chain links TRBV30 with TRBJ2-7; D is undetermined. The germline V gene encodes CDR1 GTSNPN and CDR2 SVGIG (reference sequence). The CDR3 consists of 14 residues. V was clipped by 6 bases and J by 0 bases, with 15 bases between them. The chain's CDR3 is CACIKRLSSYEQYF. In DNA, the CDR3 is TGTGCCTGTATTAAGAGGTTGAGCTCCTACGAGCAGTACTTC.

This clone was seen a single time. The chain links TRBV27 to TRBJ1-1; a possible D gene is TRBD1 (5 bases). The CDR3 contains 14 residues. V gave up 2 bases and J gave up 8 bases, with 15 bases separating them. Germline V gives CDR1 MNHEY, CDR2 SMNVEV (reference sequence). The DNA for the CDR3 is TGTGCCAGCAGTTTAGTAGGGGCCGGTAAGGAAGCTTTCTTT. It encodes CASSLVGAGKEAFF.

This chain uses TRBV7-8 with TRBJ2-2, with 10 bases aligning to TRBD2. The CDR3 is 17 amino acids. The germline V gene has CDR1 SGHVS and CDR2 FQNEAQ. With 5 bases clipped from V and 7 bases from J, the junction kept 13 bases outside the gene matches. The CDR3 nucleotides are TGTGCCAGCAGCGGCTGGGAAATAGCGGGAGGTGGCGGGGAGCTGTTTTTT. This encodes CASSGWEIAGGGGELFF.

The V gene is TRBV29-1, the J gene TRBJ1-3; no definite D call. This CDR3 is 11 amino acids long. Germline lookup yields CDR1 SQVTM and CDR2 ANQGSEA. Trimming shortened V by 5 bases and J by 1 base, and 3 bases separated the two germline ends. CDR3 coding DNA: TGCAGCGTTTATTCTGGAAACACCATATATTTT. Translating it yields CSVYSGNTIYF.

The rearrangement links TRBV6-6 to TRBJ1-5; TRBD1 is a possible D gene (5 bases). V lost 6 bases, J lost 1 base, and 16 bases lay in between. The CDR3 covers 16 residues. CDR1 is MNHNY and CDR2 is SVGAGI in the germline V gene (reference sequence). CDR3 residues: CASRKMGEESNQPQHF. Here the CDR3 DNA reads TGTGCCAGCAGAAAAATGGGGGAGGAAAGCAATCAGCCCCAGCATTTT.

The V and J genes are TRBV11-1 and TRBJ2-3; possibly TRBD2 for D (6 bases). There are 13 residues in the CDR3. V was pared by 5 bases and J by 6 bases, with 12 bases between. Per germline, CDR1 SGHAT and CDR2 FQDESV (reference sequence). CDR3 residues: CASSVSRGDTQYF. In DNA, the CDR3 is TGTGCCAGCAGCGTATCCCGGGGGGATACGCAGTATTTT. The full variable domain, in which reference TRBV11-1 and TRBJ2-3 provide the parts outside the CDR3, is EAEVAQSPRYKITEKSQAVAFWCDPISGHATLYWYRQILGQGPELLVQFQDESVVDDSQLPKDRFSAERLKGVDSTLKIQPAELGDSAMYLCASSVSRGDTQYFGPGTRLTVL.

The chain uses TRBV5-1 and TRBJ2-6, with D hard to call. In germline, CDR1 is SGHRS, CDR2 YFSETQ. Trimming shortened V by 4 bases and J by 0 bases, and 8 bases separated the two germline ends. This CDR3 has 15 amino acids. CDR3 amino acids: CASSTTGSGANVLTF. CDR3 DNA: TGCGCCAGCAGCACAACGGGCTCTGGGGCCAACGTCCTGACTTTC.

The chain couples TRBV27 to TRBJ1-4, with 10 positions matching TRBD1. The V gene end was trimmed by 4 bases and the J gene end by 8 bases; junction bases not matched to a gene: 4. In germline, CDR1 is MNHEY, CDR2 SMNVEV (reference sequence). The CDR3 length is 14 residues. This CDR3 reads CASSSLDRGEKLFF. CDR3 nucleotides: TGTGCCAGCAGTTCTCTGGACAGGGGGGAAAAACTGTTTTTT.

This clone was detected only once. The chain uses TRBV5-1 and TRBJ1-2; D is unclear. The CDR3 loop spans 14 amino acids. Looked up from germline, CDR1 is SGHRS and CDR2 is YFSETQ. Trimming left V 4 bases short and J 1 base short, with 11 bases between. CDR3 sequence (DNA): TGCGCCAGCAGCCCCCCGAACAGTAACTATGGCTACACCTTC. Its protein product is CASSPPNSNYGYTF.

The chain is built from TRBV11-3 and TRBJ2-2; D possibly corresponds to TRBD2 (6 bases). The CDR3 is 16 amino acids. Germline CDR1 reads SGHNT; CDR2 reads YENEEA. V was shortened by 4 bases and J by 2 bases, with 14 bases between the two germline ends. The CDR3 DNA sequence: TGTGCCAGCAGCTCCTTTGGCGGGACTAACACCGGGGAGCTGTTTTTT. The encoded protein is CASSSFGGTNTGELFF.

The CDR3: CASSEFGTENIQYF. CDR3 DNA: TGTGCCAGCAGTGAATTTGGGACAGAAAACATTCAGTACTTC. The chain recombines TRBV25-1 with TRBJ2-4; TRBD1 agrees at 7 bases. V was pared by 1 base and J by 5 bases, with 2 bases of the junction left unmatched. Germline values: CDR1 MGHDK, CDR2 SYGVNS. The CDR3 runs 14 residues. Filled out from reference TRBV25-1 and TRBJ2-4, the complete variable domain reads EADIYQTPRYLVIGTGKKITLECSQTMGHDKMYWYQQDPGMELHLIHYSYGVNSTEKGDLSSESTVSRIRTEHFPLTLESARPSHTSQYLCASSEFGTENIQYFGAGTRLSVL.

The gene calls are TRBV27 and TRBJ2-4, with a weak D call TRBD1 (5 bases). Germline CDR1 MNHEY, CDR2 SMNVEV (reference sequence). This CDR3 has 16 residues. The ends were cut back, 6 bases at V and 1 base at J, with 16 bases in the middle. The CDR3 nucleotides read TGTGCCAGCAGGGTCAGGGTGTATGAGGCCAAAAACATTCAGTACTTC. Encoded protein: CASRVRVYEAKNIQYF.

The CDR3 DNA follows: TGCGCCAGCAGCCAAGTCGGGAGGGCCATCTACAATGAGCAGTTCTTC. It yields the protein CASSQVGRAIYNEQFF. The chain combines TRBV4-1 with TRBJ2-1, with 8 nucleotides matching TRBD2. Trimming took 1 base from V and 3 from J; bases not matched to a gene: 5. Germline CDR1 is MGHRA and CDR2 is YSYEKL. The CDR3 loop spans 16 amino acids.

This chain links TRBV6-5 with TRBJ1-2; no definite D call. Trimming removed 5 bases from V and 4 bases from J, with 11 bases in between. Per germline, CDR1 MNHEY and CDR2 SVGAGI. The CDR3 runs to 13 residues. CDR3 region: CASSPGLSYGYTF. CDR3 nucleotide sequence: TGTGCCAGCAGTCCGGGGTTGAGCTATGGCTACACCTTC.

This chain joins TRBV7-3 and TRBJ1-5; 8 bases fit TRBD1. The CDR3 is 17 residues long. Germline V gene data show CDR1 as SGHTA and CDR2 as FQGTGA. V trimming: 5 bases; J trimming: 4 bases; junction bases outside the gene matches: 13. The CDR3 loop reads CASSDQRQGSCNQPQHF. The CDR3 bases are TGTGCCAGCAGCGACCAGCGACAGGGGAGTTGTAATCAGCCCCAGCATTTT. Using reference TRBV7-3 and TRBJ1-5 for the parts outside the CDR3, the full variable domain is GAGVSQTPSNKVTEKGKYVELRCDPISGHTALYWYRQSLGQGPEFLIYFQGTGAADDSGLPNDRFFAVRPEGSVSTLKIQRTERGDSAVYLCASSDQRQGSCNQPQHFGDGTRLSIL.

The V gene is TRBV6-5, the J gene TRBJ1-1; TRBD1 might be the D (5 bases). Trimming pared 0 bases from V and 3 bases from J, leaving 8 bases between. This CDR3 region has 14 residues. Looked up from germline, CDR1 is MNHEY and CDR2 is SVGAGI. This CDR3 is CASSYSWGDTEAFF. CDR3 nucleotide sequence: TGTGCCAGCAGTTACTCGTGGGGGGACACTGAAGCTTTCTTT.

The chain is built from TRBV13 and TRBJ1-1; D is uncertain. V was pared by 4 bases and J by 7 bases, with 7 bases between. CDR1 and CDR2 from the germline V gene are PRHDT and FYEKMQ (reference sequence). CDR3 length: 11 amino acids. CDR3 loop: CASSSKREAFF. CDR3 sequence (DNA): TGTGCCAGCAGCTCGAAGCGTGAAGCTTTCTTT.

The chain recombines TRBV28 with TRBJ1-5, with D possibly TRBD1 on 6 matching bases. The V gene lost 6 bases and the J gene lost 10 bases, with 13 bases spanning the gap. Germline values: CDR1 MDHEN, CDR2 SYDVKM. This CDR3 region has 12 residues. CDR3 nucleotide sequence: TGTGCCAGCAGGCGGACAGAAAGCCCCCAGCATTTT. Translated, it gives CASRRTESPQHF.

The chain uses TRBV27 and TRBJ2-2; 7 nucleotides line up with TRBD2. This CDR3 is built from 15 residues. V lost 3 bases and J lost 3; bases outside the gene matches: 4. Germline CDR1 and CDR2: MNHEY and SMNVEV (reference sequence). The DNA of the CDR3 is TGTGCCAGCAGTTTCGGACTAGTGGACACCGGGGAGCTGTTTTTT. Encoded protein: CASSFGLVDTGELFF.

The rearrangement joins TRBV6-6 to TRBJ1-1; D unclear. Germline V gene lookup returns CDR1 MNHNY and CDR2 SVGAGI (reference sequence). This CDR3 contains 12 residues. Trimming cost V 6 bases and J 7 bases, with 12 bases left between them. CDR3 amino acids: CASRPQQVEAFF. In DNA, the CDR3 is TGTGCCAGCAGACCTCAACAAGTTGAAGCTTTCTTT.

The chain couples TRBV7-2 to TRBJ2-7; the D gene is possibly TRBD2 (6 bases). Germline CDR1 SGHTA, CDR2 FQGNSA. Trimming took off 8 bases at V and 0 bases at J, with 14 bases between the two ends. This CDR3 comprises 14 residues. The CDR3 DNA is TGTGCCAGCCTAGGGACTCCTAGCTCCTACGAGCAGTACTTC. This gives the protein CASLGTPSSYEQYF.

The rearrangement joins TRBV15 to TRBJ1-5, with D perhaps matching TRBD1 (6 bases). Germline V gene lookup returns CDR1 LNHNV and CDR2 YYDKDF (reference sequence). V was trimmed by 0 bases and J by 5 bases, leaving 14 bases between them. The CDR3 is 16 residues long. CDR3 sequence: CATSRERQAPYQPQHF. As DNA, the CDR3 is TGTGCCACCAGCAGAGAGCGACAGGCCCCTTATCAGCCCCAGCATTTT.